Here is one T cell receptor beta chain with its context. The target antigen is unknown. TCRdb redid the calling of the reads with MiXCR, one entry per CDR3 protein. The sample includes approximately 500,000 distinct CDR3 sequences, 11% of them seen just once. The data are from a study of T cell repertoires in cytomegalovirus infection. Study in general: Evidence of both CMV infection and a matching HLA type came from public TCR beta signatures. Study-wide findings and caveats: Ex vivo responses were dominated by HLA-C-restricted CMV-specific TCR beta clonotypes. Carriers of CMV and the relevant HLA type were discriminated by public TCR beta frequency.

The specimen was PBMCs. This receptor was obtained from a human donor in good health (CMV status not recorded). Some clones in this sample may be carry-over from other donors' samples.

For the CDR3, the DNA is TGCAGTGCCCGGACAGGCTATGGCTACACCTTC. Translated, it gives CSARTGYGYTF. J is TRBJ1-2 and V is TRBV20-1, with TRBD1 matching 7 bases. Trimming at V came to 6 bases and at J to 4 bases, leaving 2 bases not matched to a gene. The CDR3 covers 11 residues. CDR1 is DFQATT and CDR2 is SNEGSKA in the germline V gene (reference sequence).